This T cell receptor (beta chain) was found in a study of spatial heterogeneity in lung cancer. About the study: Fewer alpha-chain than beta-chain sequences were consistently detected.

A few counts support this clonotype. Time point meaning: sample taken at primary tumor resection. Whole RNA from tumor, nontumor lung or frozen PBMC was sequenced unsorted. The CDR3 is 14 residues long. V lost 0 bases, J lost 2 bases, and 9 bases lay in between. CDR1 is SGHRS and CDR2 is YFSETQ in the germline V gene. Each TCR cDNA molecule carried a unique molecular identifier. One entry per CDR3 protein, called by TCRdb with MiXCR from the 5' RACE reads. This sample has about 44,000 distinct CDR3 sequences; 12% to 15% occur once, and the top ten carry approximately 60%. This sequence joins TRBV5-1 and TRBJ2-7; D not certain. The specimen was PBMCs, collected at surgery. The clonotype comes from a male donor with early-stage non-small cell lung cancer. The CDR3 coding sequence is TGCGCCAGCAGCTTGGAAGCGTCCCCCTACGAGCAGTACTTC. It specifies CASSLEASPYEQYF. Looking up the rest from reference TRBV5-1 and TRBJ2-7 gives the full variable domain: KAGVTQTPRYLIKTRGQQVTLSCSPISGHRSVSWYQQTPGQGLQFLFEYFSETQRNKGNFPGRFSGRQFSNSRSEMNVSTLELGDSALYLCASSLEASPYEQYFGPGTRLTVT.